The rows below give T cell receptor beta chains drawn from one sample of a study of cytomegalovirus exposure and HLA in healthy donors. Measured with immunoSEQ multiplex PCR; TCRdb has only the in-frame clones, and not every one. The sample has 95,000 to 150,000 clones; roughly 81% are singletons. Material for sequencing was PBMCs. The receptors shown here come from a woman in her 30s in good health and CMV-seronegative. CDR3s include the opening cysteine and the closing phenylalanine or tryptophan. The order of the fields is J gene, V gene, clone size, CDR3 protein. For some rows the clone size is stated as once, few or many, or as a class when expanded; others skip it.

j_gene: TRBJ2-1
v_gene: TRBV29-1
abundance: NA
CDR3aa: CSVEDSGSYNEQFF

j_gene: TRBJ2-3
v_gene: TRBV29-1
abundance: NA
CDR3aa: CSVEEASGTGGPSTDTQYF

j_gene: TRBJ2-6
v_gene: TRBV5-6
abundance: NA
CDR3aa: CASSKPWSSGANVLTF

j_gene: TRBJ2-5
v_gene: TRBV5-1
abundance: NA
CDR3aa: CASSFGQGGFETQYF

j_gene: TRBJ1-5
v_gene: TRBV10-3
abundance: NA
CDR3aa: CAIGTAQPQHF

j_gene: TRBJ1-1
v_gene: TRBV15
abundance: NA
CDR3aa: CATSRGQGALRNTEAFF

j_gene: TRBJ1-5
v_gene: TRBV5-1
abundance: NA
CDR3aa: CASSLGDTTNQPQHF

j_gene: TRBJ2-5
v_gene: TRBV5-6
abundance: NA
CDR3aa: CASSLEGGSSSETQYF

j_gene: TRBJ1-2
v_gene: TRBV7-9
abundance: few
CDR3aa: CSSRRLRGQGLNYGYTF

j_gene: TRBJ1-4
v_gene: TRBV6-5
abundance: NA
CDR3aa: CASSRQGREKLFF

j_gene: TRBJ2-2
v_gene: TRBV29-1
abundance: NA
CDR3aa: CSVERRMGELFF